This section outlines one TCR beta chain sequence together with its context. Its antigen remains unidentified. No clone much larger than this one lies a single base away; base qualities are absent. The CDR3 spans 16 residues, from the cysteine through the phenylalanine. The only DNA kept is the CDR3, 48 bases in frame from the first base. V loses 2 bases of germline sequence and J loses 5 bases, and the interval between the two ends is 16 bases. CDR1 SGHTA and CDR2 FQGTGA were looked up in the germline V gene. This record belongs to a study of OX40 agonist ivuxolimab in advanced cancers. Context from the whole study: The costimulatory receptor OX40 (CD134) was targeted by ivuxolimab, a fully human IgG2 agonistic monoclonal antibody. Intravenous ivuxolimab was administered to patients every 2 weeks at six dose levels: 0.01, 0.1, 0.3, 1.5, 3 and 10 mg/kg. Among the roughly 52 dose-escalation patients, around 20 had hepatocellular carcinoma, 15 or so melanoma, 9 renal cell carcinoma and 9 head and neck cancer. A male proportion of 82.7% and a mean age of 60 years, ranging from 23 to 79, were recorded for the dose-escalation cohort. Patients were allowed to have had prior anti-PD-1, anti-PD-L1 or anti-CTLA-4 therapy, and around two fifths of the dose-escalation patients had been treated with checkpoint inhibitors. Partial responses occurred in three dose-escalation patients: two with cutaneous melanoma and one with hepatocellular carcinoma. Peripheral TCRbeta sequencing aimed to test whether ivuxolimab altered TCR sequence diversity and caused clonal T-cell expansion. The paper reports the monotherapy dose-escalation portion (N ≈ 50 patients) of the phase I ivuxolimab trial.

Genomic DNA was isolated from the sorted cells so that the TCRbeta CDR3 region could be sequenced. The immunoSEQ Assay was used for sequencing of TCRbeta CDR3 regions. This immuneACCESS table, as held by TCRdb, lists in-frame sequences with V and J called but not all clones. Of the missing ones, under half trace to an unresolved V gene in checked studies; the others have no known cause. The sample includes 82,000 or so clones, with roughly 85% observed a single time. The top ten clonotypes cover around 2.4% of the sample. Patients with a history of autoimmune disease or receiving systemic immunosuppression were excluded from the trial. Peripheral blood for TCR sequencing was collected from all dose cohorts at baseline, on cycle 4 day 1, and on cycle 7 day 1. The samples were taken from a phase I, first-in-human, multicenter, open-label dose-escalation trial of ivuxolimab. The trial enrolled adults with locally advanced or metastatic head and neck squamous cell, hepatocellular, melanoma or renal cell carcinoma. Before TCR sequencing, CD4+ and CD8+ T cells were separately sorted from peripheral blood.

Overall study results and their limits: After ivuxolimab, expanded clones were on average more numerous among CD8+ T cells than among CD4+ T cells. At doses from 0.1 to 3.0 mg/kg, clonal expansion was seen in both CD4+ and CD8+ blood T cells between baseline and week 6. The antigen specificity of the peripheral T cells that underwent clonal expansion was not determined. In partial responders in the 0.1-3.0 mg/kg groups, normalized peripheral clonal expansion was found to be among the lowest, especially among CD8+ T cells. Low levels of normalized T-cell clonal expansion were also seen in some nonresponding patients.

The TCR was taken from an adult with an advanced solid tumor such as melanoma, head and neck, liver or kidney cancer. Sequenced here: CD4+ or CD8+ T cells sorted from blood, sampled in a trial of the OX40 agonist ivuxolimab. The rearranged chain carries TRBV7-3 and TRBJ2-1; TRBD1 is a weak D gene call, 6 bases matching. This receptor carries the CDR3 CASSLGGSTLNNEQFF. The base sequence is TGTGCCAGCAGCTTAGGGGGCTCCACTCTAAACAATGAGCAGTTCTTC.